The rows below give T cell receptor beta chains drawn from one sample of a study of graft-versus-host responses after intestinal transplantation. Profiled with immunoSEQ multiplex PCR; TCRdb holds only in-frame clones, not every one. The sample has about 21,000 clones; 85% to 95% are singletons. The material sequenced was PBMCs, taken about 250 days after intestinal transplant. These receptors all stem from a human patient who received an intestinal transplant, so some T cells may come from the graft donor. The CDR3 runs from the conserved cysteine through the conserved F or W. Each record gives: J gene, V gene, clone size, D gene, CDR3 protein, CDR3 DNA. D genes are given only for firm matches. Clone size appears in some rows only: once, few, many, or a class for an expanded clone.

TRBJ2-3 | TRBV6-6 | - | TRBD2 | CASSFGLAGVDTQYF | TGTGCCAGCAGTTTCGGACTAGCGGGTGTAGATACGCAGTATTTT
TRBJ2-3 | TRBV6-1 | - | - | CASSEASVADTQYF | TGTGCCAGCAGTGAAGCGAGCGTGGCAGATACGCAGTATTTT
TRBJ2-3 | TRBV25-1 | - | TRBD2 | CASNAAGVETDTQYF | TGTGCCAGCAACGCAGCGGGAGTGGAGACAGATACGCAGTATTTT
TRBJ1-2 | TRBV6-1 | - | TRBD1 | CASSADGQGLGYTF | TGTGCCAGCAGTGCTGATGGACAGGGGCTTGGCTACACCTTC
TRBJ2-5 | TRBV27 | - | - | CASSPFYGGDQETQYF | TGTGCCAGCAGCCCCTTCTATGGCGGGGACCAAGAGACCCAGTACTTC
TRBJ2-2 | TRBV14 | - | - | CASSPLGPANTGELFF | TGTGCCAGCAGCCCCCTTGGGCCCGCGAACACCGGGGAGCTGTTTTTT
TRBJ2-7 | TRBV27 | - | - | CASSLSSGPNYEQYF | TGTGCCAGCAGTTTATCCTCGGGACCAAACTACGAGCAGTACTTC
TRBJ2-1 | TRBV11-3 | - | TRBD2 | CASSRRTSGPNEQFF | TGTGCCAGCAGCCGAAGGACTAGCGGACCCAATGAGCAGTTCTTC
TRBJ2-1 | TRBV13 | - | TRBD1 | CASSRDRGGYNEQFF | TGTGCCAGCAGCCGGGACAGGGGAGGGTACAATGAGCAGTTCTTC
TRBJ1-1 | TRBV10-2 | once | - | CASSEKGNRNTEAFF | TGCGCCAGCAGTGAGAAGGGGAACAGGAACACTGAAGCTTTCTTT
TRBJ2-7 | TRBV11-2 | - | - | CASSLAQGYEQYF | TGTGCCAGCAGCTTAGCCCAGGGTTACGAGCAGTACTTC
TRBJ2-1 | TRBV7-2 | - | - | CASSLALAGTSLDNEQFF | TGTGCCAGCAGCTTAGCACTAGCCGGGACAAGCCTGGACAATGAGCAGTTCTTC